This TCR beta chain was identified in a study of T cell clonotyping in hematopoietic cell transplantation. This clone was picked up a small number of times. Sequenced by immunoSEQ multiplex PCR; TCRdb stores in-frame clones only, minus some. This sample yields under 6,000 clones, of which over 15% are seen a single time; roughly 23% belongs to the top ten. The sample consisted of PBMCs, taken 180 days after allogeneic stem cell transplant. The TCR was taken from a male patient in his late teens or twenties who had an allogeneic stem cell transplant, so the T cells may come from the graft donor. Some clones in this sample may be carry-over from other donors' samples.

In DNA form, the CDR3 reads TGTGCCTGGAGCCAAGGGACAGATACGCAGTATTTT. This encodes CAWSQGTDTQYF. This rearrangement joins TRBV30 to TRBJ2-3; D remains ambiguous. The V end lost 3 bases, the J end lost 3 bases, and 7 bases lay between the germline ends. CDR3 length: 12 amino acids. Per the germline V gene, CDR1 is GTSNPN and CDR2 is SVGIG (reference sequence).